Detailed here is one T cell receptor (beta chain). Its antigen is not identified. This sample is drawn from a study of CXCR3-negative and CXCR3-positive naive CD8 T cells. General observations from the study: Greater hydrophobicity was found in TRB CDR3s of CXCR3-positive naive cells than of CXCR3-negative naive cells.

5' RACE that incorporated UMI labels was used to prepare the TRB cDNA libraries. TCRdb reprocessed the 5' RACE reads; each CDR3 protein has one entry and no DNA is given. The sample table includes 150,000 to 180,000 distinct CDR3 sequences. Germline CDR1 reads MNHEY; CDR2 reads SMNVEV (reference sequence). The CDR3 extends over 15 amino acids. The sample consisted of naive CXCR3+ CD8+ T cells from blood. Subset described: CD45RO-CCR7+CD27+CD95- naive CD8+ T cells expressing CXCR3 (TNR3+). V and J are TRBV27 and TRBJ2-7; TCRdb reports TRBD1, a call that lacks DNA to check it against. This clonotype was obtained from a human donor in good health. Some clones in this sample may be carry-over from other donors' samples. The CDR3 protein is CASSLSGLGRYEQYF.